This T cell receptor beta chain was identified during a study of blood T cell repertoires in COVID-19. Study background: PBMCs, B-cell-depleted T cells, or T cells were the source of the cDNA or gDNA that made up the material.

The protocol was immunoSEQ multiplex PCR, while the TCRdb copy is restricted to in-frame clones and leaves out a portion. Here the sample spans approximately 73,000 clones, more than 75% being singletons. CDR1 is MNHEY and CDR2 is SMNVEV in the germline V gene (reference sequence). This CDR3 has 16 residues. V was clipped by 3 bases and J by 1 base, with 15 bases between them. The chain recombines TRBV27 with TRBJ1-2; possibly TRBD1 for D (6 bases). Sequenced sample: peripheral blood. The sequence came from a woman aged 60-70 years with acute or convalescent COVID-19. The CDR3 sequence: CASSFRGGSFNYGYTF. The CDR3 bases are TGTGCCAGCAGTTTTAGAGGGGGTTCCTTTAACTATGGCTACACCTTC.